The sample holds a few counts of the clone carrying this T cell receptor (beta chain). Antigen: not known. The authors drew approximately 9 milliliters of peripheral blood from each donor. The data stem from a study of blood T cells in healthy people across ages. General study points: The study could not conclusively compare naive and antigen-experienced cells, given its unsorted PBMCs.

Deletions cut 5 bases from V and 0 bases from J, with 11 bases between. CDR3 length equals 15 residues. Next came a second PCR, run for about 6 to 11 cycles, which used a sample-barcoded 5' primer along with a J-beta primer mix. From the 5' RACE reads, TCRdb called clonotypes with MiXCR, one entry per CDR3 protein. The sample gives around 1.5 million distinct CDR3 sequences, roughly 40% of which show up once; 6.5% to 10% is in the top ten. The sequenced material came from blood. The sequence was obtained from a woman between 18 and 30 years old in good health. The chain uses TRBV12-3 or TRBV12-4 and TRBJ1-5; no firm D call. The DNA of the CDR3 is TGTGCCAGCAGTAATACCGGCTATAGCAATCAGCCCCAGCATTTT. Residues: CASSNTGYSNQPQHF.